The 30 T cell receptor beta chains below were found in one sample sequenced in a study of blood T cells in healthy people across ages. Using a J-beta primer mix together with a sample-barcoded 5' primer, a second PCR was run for roughly 7 to 11 cycles. Each CDR3 protein is one row after TCRdb ran MiXCR on the 5' RACE reads. The table records some 1.8 million distinct CDR3 sequences, approximately 40% of them present only once. Sequencing input: blood. The receptors stem from a human donor in good health.

This clonotype was observed a few times. CDR3 loop: CASSLFASGGAKETQYF. For the CDR3, the DNA is TGTGCCAGCAGTTTATTCGCTAGCGGGGGGGCAAAGGAGACCCAGTACTTC. J is TRBJ2-5 and V is TRBV28, with 12 bases fitting TRBD2. The trim removed 1 base at V and 5 bases at J, leaving 8 bases unmatched. Germline loops: CDR1 MDHEN, CDR2 SYDVKM. This CDR3 region has 17 residues.

Regarding this clonotype: An end of the junction differs from the germline gene, which may be a read error. The chain uses TRBV12-3 or TRBV12-4 and TRBJ2-6; D is perhaps TRBD1 or TRBD2 (5 bases each). This CDR3 has 20 amino acids. CDR3 bases: TGTGCTAGCAGTTTAGCCCCCTTGGGGGTACTCCTCTCTGGGGCCAACGTCCTGACTTTC. Translating gives CASSLAPLGVLLSGANVLTF.

The gene calls are TRBV7-2 and TRBJ2-1; 8 bases line up with TRBD2. The trim removed 2 bases at V and 5 bases at J, leaving 11 bases unmatched. CDR3 length: 17 residues. Per germline, CDR1 SGHTA and CDR2 FQGNSA. CDR3 sequence: CASSLKGLARSHNEQFF. CDR3 in DNA: TGTGCCAGCAGCTTAAAAGGACTAGCTAGGAGTCACAATGAGCAGTTCTTC.

This clonotype has just one count. The chain recombines TRBV11-2 with TRBJ2-2; 9 bases map to TRBD2. This CDR3 has 14 amino acids. Germline V gene sequence: CDR1 SGHAT, CDR2 FQNNGV. V shed 4 bases and J 8 bases; nucleotides not matched to a gene: 5. The CDR3 DNA reads as TGTGCCAGCAGCTCCGGCGGGAGGGTTGGGGAGCTGTTTTTT. Amino acids: CASSSGGRVGELFF.

This clonotype has only a few counts. The V call is TRBV12-3 or TRBV12-4, the J call TRBJ1-3; D is unclear. This CDR3 comprises 13 residues. V lost 3 bases to trimming and J lost 2 bases, with 5 bases between them. In nucleotides, the CDR3 is TGTGCCAGCAGTTTGGTCGCTGGAAACACCATATATTTT. Translation gives CASSLVAGNTIYF.

The sample holds a few counts of this clonotype. This chain connects TRBV9 to TRBJ1-2; maybe TRBD1 (5 bases). Germline CDR1 SGDLS, CDR2 YYNGEE. The V end lost 3 bases, the J end lost 7 bases, and 13 bases lay between the germline ends. There are 13 residues in the CDR3. CDR3: CASSAGTRGGYTF. The CDR3 nucleotides are TGTGCCAGCAGCGCTGGGACCCGGGGTGGCTACACCTTC. Looking up the rest from reference TRBV9 and TRBJ1-2 gives the full variable domain: DSGVTQTPKHLITATGQRVTLRCSPRSGDLSVYWYQQSLDQGLQFLIQYYNGEERAKGNILERFSAQQFPDLHSELNLSSLELGDSALYFCASSAGTRGGYTFGSGTRLTVV.

The J gene is TRBJ2-3, the V gene TRBV4-3, with TRBD1 matching over 8 bases. The CDR3 spans 16 residues. Unmatched junction bases numbered 8, after V lost 0 bases and J lost 6 bases. Germline V gene sequence: CDR1 LGHNA, CDR2 YSLEER. The CDR3 sequence is CASSQDPGGRMDTQYF. In nucleotides, the CDR3 is TGCGCCAGCAGCCAAGACCCAGGGGGCAGGATGGATACGCAGTATTTT.

The rearrangement uses TRBV6-1 and TRBJ2-1; D is uncertain. CDR3 length equals 14 residues. CDR1 is MNHNS, CDR2 SASEGT, per germline. Between the trimmed V and J ends, which lost 2 bases and 2 bases, there was a span of 7 bases. As DNA, the CDR3 is TGTGCCAGCAGTGAACCCCAGGCCTACAATGAGCAGTTCTTC. Protein sequence: CASSEPQAYNEQFF.

V usage is TRBV12-3 or TRBV12-4 and J usage is TRBJ1-5; possible D gene TRBD1, 6 bases. Trimming left V 6 bases short and J 5 bases short, with 20 bases between. There are 16 residues in the CDR3. The CDR3: CASRGGVAVRDQPQHF. Written as DNA, the CDR3 is TGTGCCAGCAGAGGGGGGGTGGCAGTGAGAGATCAGCCCCAGCATTTT.

This clonotype was seen a few times. The chain is built from TRBV20-1 and TRBJ2-5; D is ambiguous. With 6 bases removed from V and 8 bases from J, the gap between germline ends came to 19 bases. The V gene's germline CDR1 is DFQATT and CDR2 SNEGSKA (reference sequence). The CDR3 is 13 amino acids. CDR3 in DNA: TGCAGTGCCCCCCCCGGGCAAGACCAAACCCAGTACTTC. Translated: CSAPPGQDQTQYF.

The chain uses TRBV5-1 and TRBJ2-3, with D possibly TRBD2 on 5 matching bases. This CDR3 has 14 amino acids. Per the germline V gene, CDR1 is SGHRS and CDR2 is YFSETQ. V was pared by 0 bases and J by 6 bases, with 11 bases between. CDR3 loop: CASSLVGEVDTQYF. CDR3 in DNA: TGCGCCAGCAGCTTGGTCGGGGAAGTGGATACGCAGTATTTT.

The genes are TRBV18 and TRBJ1-5; the match to TRBD1 covers 7 bases. This CDR3 contains 16 residues. V was clipped by 5 bases and J by 8 bases; unmatched bases: 15. Germline CDR1 is KGHSH and CDR2 is LQKENI. CDR3 region: CASSSDRDSRIKPQHF. The CDR3 DNA reads as TGTGCCAGCTCATCTGACCGGGACAGTCGAATTAAGCCCCAGCATTTT.

This clonotype turned up a few times. V and J are TRBV29-1 and TRBJ1-4; 8 positions match TRBD1. Per germline, CDR1 SQVTM and CDR2 ANQGSEA. V lost 6 bases, J lost 3 bases, and 6 bases stayed unmatched. The CDR3 is 14 residues long. The CDR3 region has the DNA TGCAGCGTGGAGCTGACAGGGGCTAATGAAAAACTGTTTTTT. Residues: CSVELTGANEKLFF.

The chain carries TRBV27 and TRBJ1-4; possibly TRBD1 for D (5 bases). This CDR3 is 15 amino acids long. Deletions cut 6 bases from V and 3 bases from J, with 14 bases between. In germline, CDR1 is MNHEY, CDR2 SMNVEV (reference sequence). CDR3 sequence: CASSVKGIANEKLFF. CDR3 coding DNA: TGTGCCAGCAGCGTCAAGGGGATTGCTAATGAAAAACTGTTTTTT. Full variable domain (outside the CDR3, taken from reference TRBV27 and TRBJ1-4): EAQVTQNPRYLITVTGKKLTVTCSQNMNHEYMSWYRQDPGLGLRQIYYSMNVEVTDKGDVPEGYKVSRKEKRNFPLILESPSPNQTSLYFCASSVKGIANEKLFFGSGTQLSVL.

The chain carries TRBV12-3 or TRBV12-4 and TRBJ2-1; TRBD1 aligns across 9 bases. V shed 5 bases and J 3 bases; nucleotides not matched to a gene: 8. The CDR3 has 16 residues. The CDR3 DNA follows: TGTGCCAGCAGTCCTGGGACAGGGTATAGCTACAATGAGCAGTTCTTC. Amino acid sequence: CASSPGTGYSYNEQFF.

This clonotype was recorded a few times. V and J are TRBV20-1 and TRBJ2-3; D is unclear. Between the trimmed V and J ends, which lost 4 bases and 0 bases, there was a span of 23 bases. The germline V gene has CDR1 DFQATT and CDR2 SNEGSKA (reference sequence). The CDR3 has 18 amino acids. The CDR3 nucleotides are TGCAGTGCTAACGTTGTCAGACTCAACGTCTTTAGCACAGATACGCAGTATTTT. Its translation is CSANVVRLNVFSTDTQYF.

The V and J genes are TRBV5-1 and TRBJ2-7; no definite D call. The CDR3 runs 14 residues. V was pared by 0 bases and J by 2 bases, with 9 bases between. The germline V gene encodes CDR1 SGHRS and CDR2 YFSETQ. The CDR3 loop is CASSLEAVPYEQYF. The DNA for the CDR3 is TGCGCCAGCAGCTTGGAGGCAGTACCCTACGAGCAGTACTTC.

This clonotype was found a few times. J is TRBJ1-1 and V is TRBV20-1, with 10 bases that match TRBD1. Germline values: CDR1 DFQATT, CDR2 SNEGSKA (reference sequence). The CDR3 covers 15 residues. Trimming at V came to 6 bases and at J to 4 bases, leaving 11 bases not matched to a gene. CDR3 residues: CSARSGTGEGTEAFF. DNA of the CDR3: TGCAGTGCACGTTCCGGGACAGGGGAAGGCACTGAAGCTTTCTTT.

V is TRBV6-1 and J is TRBJ1-6; D is uncertain. The germline gives CDR1 MNHNS, CDR2 SASEGT. Trimming removed 10 bases from V and 0 bases from J, with 10 bases in between. The CDR3 contains 14 residues. The DNA of the CDR3 is TGTGCCACTCAGGCAAGCTCCTATAATTCACCCCTCCACTTT. Amino acids: CATQASSYNSPLHF.

This chain connects TRBV7-2 to TRBJ1-2; tentative D call: TRBD1 (6 bases). Germline CDR1 reads SGHTA; CDR2 reads FQGNSA. The V end lost 1 base, the J end lost 7 bases, and 16 bases lay between the germline ends. This CDR3 has 15 amino acids. The chain's CDR3 is CASSLGSLRTAGYTF. DNA of the CDR3: TGTGCCAGCAGCTTAGGATCCCTACGGACAGCTGGCTACACCTTC.

The chain links TRBV6-2 or TRBV6-3 to TRBJ2-7; 10 positions match TRBD2. Looked up from germline, CDR1 is MNHEY and CDR2 is SVGEGT. V shed 2 bases, J shed 3 bases, and the junction held 4 bases outside the gene matches. This CDR3 is built from 15 residues. As DNA, the CDR3 is TGTGCCAGCAGTTACCCTAGCGGGAGTCTCTACGAGCAGTACTTC. It is translated as CASSYPSGSLYEQYF.

The CDR3 protein is CASSLGGWGTSYEQYF. CDR3 DNA sequence: TGTGCCAGCAGCTTAGGAGGGTGGGGGACCTCCTACGAGCAGTACTTC. The gene calls are TRBV7-2 and TRBJ2-7; TRBD1 or TRBD2 may be the D gene (5 bases each). The CDR3 consists of 16 residues. From germline, CDR1 is SGHTA and CDR2 FQGNSA. The V end lost 1 base, the J end lost 0 bases, and 13 bases lay between the germline ends. Supplemented by reference TRBV7-2 and TRBJ2-7, the full variable domain reads GAGVSQSPSNKVTEKGKDVELRCDPISGHTALYWYRQSLGQGLEFLIYFQGNSAPDKSGLPSDRFSAERTGGSVSTLTIQRTQQEDSAVYLCASSLGGWGTSYEQYFGPGTRLTVT.

The genes are TRBV6-2 or TRBV6-3 and TRBJ2-6, with D perhaps TRBD1 (6 bases). CDR1 is MNHEY, CDR2 SVGEGT, per germline. The CDR3 consists of 20 residues. V lost 3 bases, J lost 4 bases, and 25 bases lay in between. CDR3 sequence: CASSYSSRGRLLTGANVLTF. The CDR3 DNA reads TGTGCCAGCAGTTATTCGTCCAGGGGACGCTTGTTGACCGGGGCCAACGTCCTGACTTTC.

This clonotype was seen at least ten times. The V and J genes are TRBV11-2 and TRBJ2-1, with TRBD2 matching over 11 bases. J was trimmed by 8 bases and V by 5 bases; bases with no gene match: 2. CDR1 is SGHAT, CDR2 FQNNGV, per germline. The CDR3 length is 13 residues. Written as DNA, the CDR3 is TGTGCCAGCAGCGTGGGACTAGCGGATGAGCAGTTCTTC. It yields the protein CASSVGLADEQFF.

As regards this clonotype: The junction departs from the called germline gene at one end, perhaps through a read error. The chain recombines TRBV7-9 with TRBJ2-1; 9 bases match TRBD1. The germline V gene encodes CDR1 SEHNR and CDR2 FQNEAQ (reference sequence). The CDR3 has 15 amino acids. The CDR3 reads CASSPRTGDYDEQFF. The DNA for the CDR3 is TGTGCCAGCAGCCCCCGGACAGGGGACTACGATGAGCAGTTCTTC.

In regard to this clonotype: Given a much more abundant clone one base away, this may be a read error. The rearrangement uses TRBV20-1 and TRBJ2-3; D is unclear. The CDR3 runs to 15 residues. Germline CDR1 is DFQATT and CDR2 is SNEGSKA (reference sequence). Trimming stripped 0 bases from V and 3 bases from J, with 13 bases between. This CDR3 reads CSARDESDLTDTQYF. The CDR3 DNA follows: TGCAGTGCTAGAGATGAGAGCGACCTAACAGATACGCAGTATTTT.

CDR3 protein: CSLRWGSDETQYF. In DNA form, the CDR3 reads TGCAGTCTTAGATGGGGTAGCGACGAGACCCAGTACTTC. J is TRBJ2-5 and V is TRBV20-1, with D perhaps matching TRBD2 (5 bases). V shed 8 bases and J shed 5 bases, with 18 bases lying between them. CDR1 DFQATT and CDR2 SNEGSKA come from the germline V gene (reference sequence). The CDR3 is made up of 13 amino acids.

There are many counts of this clonotype. In nucleotides, the CDR3 is TGTGCCAGCAGTGAGGGGAACACTGAAGCTTTCTTT. Its translation: CASSEGNTEAFF. V usage is TRBV6-2 or TRBV6-3 and J usage is TRBJ1-1, with D hard to call. The CDR3 extends over 12 amino acids. Germline assignment: CDR1 MNHEY and CDR2 SVGEGT. V lost 5 bases to trimming and J lost 1 base, with 5 bases between them.

This clonotype has a single count. The genes are TRBV2 and TRBJ2-1; weak D call: TRBD2 (6 bases). The germline V gene encodes CDR1 SNHLY and CDR2 FYNNEI. This CDR3 is built from 16 residues. Trimming removed 6 bases from V and 5 bases from J, with 20 bases in between. The chain's CDR3 is CASRYLLARVNNEQFF. CDR3 nucleotides: TGTGCCAGCAGGTATCTCCTAGCGAGGGTCAACAATGAGCAGTTCTTC.

V usage is TRBV7-9 and J usage is TRBJ2-7; 8 bases agree with TRBD1. This CDR3 is 16 amino acids long. Germline CDR1 reads SEHNR; CDR2 reads FQNEAQ (reference sequence). V lost 3 bases to trimming and J lost 4 bases; unmatched junction nucleotides: 11. Written as DNA, the CDR3 is TGTGCCAGCAGCTTCGTGGCAGGGGGCTATGTGTACGAGCAGTACTTC. Translation: CASSFVAGGYVYEQYF.